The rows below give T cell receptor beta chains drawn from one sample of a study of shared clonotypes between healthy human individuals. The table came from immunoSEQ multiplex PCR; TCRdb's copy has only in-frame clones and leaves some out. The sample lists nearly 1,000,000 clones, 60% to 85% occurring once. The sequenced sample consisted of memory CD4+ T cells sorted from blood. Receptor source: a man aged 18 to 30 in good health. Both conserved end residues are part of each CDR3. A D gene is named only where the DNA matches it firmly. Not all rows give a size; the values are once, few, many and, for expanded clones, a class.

cdr3_aa: CASSLAGLDQETQYF
clone_size: -
v_call: TRBV5-1
d_call: TRBD2

cdr3_aa: CASRADKGSGNTIYF
clone_size: -
v_call: TRBV2
d_call: -

cdr3_aa: CASSLARAGELFF
clone_size: -
v_call: TRBV5-1
d_call: -

cdr3_aa: CASSTSGGYEQYF
clone_size: -
v_call: TRBV19
d_call: TRBD2

cdr3_aa: CASSLELALGIRNEQFF
clone_size: -
v_call: TRBV7-9
d_call: -

cdr3_aa: CASTPGLAVYNEQFF
clone_size: -
v_call: TRBV6-6
d_call: TRBD2

cdr3_aa: CASSLDTTGNTIYF
clone_size: few
v_call: TRBV5-1
d_call: -

cdr3_aa: CASSERGEQYF
clone_size: few
v_call: TRBV10-1
d_call: -

cdr3_aa: CASSRGNSGNTIYF
clone_size: -
v_call: TRBV7-8
d_call: -

cdr3_aa: CASSLAQGQFF
clone_size: -
v_call: TRBV11-2
d_call: -

cdr3_aa: CASSAPGLAGAETQYF
clone_size: -
v_call: TRBV9
d_call: TRBD2

cdr3_aa: CASSNVQGNTIYF
clone_size: -
v_call: TRBV11-2
d_call: -

cdr3_aa: CASSIPGTAGNTIYF
clone_size: -
v_call: TRBV19
d_call: TRBD1

cdr3_aa: CASSGGHSYEQYF
clone_size: -
v_call: TRBV2
d_call: -

cdr3_aa: CASSQGQGSYEQYF
clone_size: -
v_call: TRBV4-2
d_call: TRBD1

cdr3_aa: CASSFTGTLEKLFF
clone_size: -
v_call: TRBV5-6
d_call: -

cdr3_aa: CASSRRGGNNEQYF
clone_size: -
v_call: TRBV5-4
d_call: -

cdr3_aa: CAWSVGVVTDTQYF
clone_size: -
v_call: TRBV30
d_call: -

cdr3_aa: CASSLDSFKTNTIYF
clone_size: -
v_call: TRBV13
d_call: -

cdr3_aa: CASSLGTSWMNIQYF
clone_size: few
v_call: TRBV5-5
d_call: TRBD2

cdr3_aa: CASSIQDQPQHF
clone_size: -
v_call: TRBV19
d_call: -

cdr3_aa: CASSTSRQANTEAFF
clone_size: -
v_call: TRBV19
d_call: -